Shown below are 9 T cell receptor beta chains from a single sample sequenced in a study of identical twins. TCRdb itself ran the 5' RACE reads through MiXCR, one entry per CDR3 protein. The data show 450,000 or so distinct CDR3 sequences, roughly a quarter seen once. The same specimen was also included in a second study, on T cells expressing NK-cell markers.

Sequencing used CD4+ T cells sorted from blood. The receptors originated from a woman aged 18-29 years in good health.

The CDR3 region is CASSESSNQPQHF. In DNA, the CDR3 is TGCGCCAGCAGTGAAAGCAGTAATCAGCCCCAGCATTTT. V usage is TRBV5-1 and J usage is TRBJ1-5; no reliable D call. Trimming stripped 5 bases from V and 4 bases from J, with 10 bases between. Germline V lookup: CDR1 SGHRS, CDR2 YFSETQ. This CDR3 is 13 amino acids long.

The V and J genes are TRBV5-1 and TRBJ1-1; D is unresolved. The germline V gene encodes CDR1 SGHRS and CDR2 YFSETQ. This CDR3 is built from 14 residues. V was trimmed by 4 bases and J by 5 bases, leaving 15 bases between them. In nucleotides, the CDR3 is TGCGCCAGCAGCCCCAACTCCCCCCAAACTGAAGCTTTCTTT. Translated: CASSPNSPQTEAFF.

The CDR3 here is CASSPSPGADGYTF. The CDR3 DNA reads as TGTGCCAGCAGTCCATCACCGGGGGCTGATGGCTACACCTTC. The chain carries TRBV27 and TRBJ1-2; TRBD1 might be the D (6 bases). V lost 5 bases to trimming and J lost 6 bases, with 16 bases between them. Germline CDR1 and CDR2: MNHEY and SMNVEV (reference sequence). There are 14 residues in the CDR3.

This clonotype was counted a few times. The chain links TRBV5-1 to TRBJ2-3; D perhaps matches TRBD1 (5 bases). V shed 4 bases and J shed 2 bases, with 14 bases lying between them. The CDR3 contains 15 residues. CDR1 SGHRS and CDR2 YFSETQ come from the germline V gene. CDR3 nucleotide sequence: TGCGCCAGCAGCGCTGGGGCTTTTTCCACAGATACGCAGTATTTT. Its translation: CASSAGAFSTDTQYF.

V is TRBV6-1 and J is TRBJ2-2; no firm D call. In germline, CDR1 is MNHNS, CDR2 SASEGT. Trimming took off 7 bases at V and 0 bases at J, with 9 bases between the two ends. CDR3 size: 14 residues. The CDR3 here is CASILGPNTGELFF. The CDR3 coding sequence is TGTGCCAGCATCTTGGGCCCGAACACCGGGGAGCTGTTTTTT.

In this sample, this clonotype turned up a few times. The rearrangement links TRBV20-1 to TRBJ2-3; TRBD2 matches 7 bases. The length of the CDR3 is 15 residues. Germline CDR1 and CDR2: DFQATT and SNEGSKA (reference sequence). The V and J ends lost 6 bases and 4 bases, in that order; junction bases with no gene match: 13. The CDR3 spells CSANAGVARSDTQYF. For the CDR3, the DNA is TGCAGTGCCAACGCGGGAGTGGCTCGGTCAGATACGCAGTATTTT.

This clonotype has more than one count but fewer than ten. This chain uses TRBV6-4 with TRBJ1-1; TRBD1 matches at 8 bases. Per germline, CDR1 MRHNA and CDR2 SNTAGT. After removal of 4 bases from V and 6 bases from J, the junction contained 7 bases not matched to a gene. The CDR3 extends over 14 amino acids. The CDR3 sequence: CASSAFWTGPEAFF. CDR3 sequence (DNA): TGTGCCAGCAGTGCCTTTTGGACAGGGCCTGAAGCTTTCTTT.

This clonotype was observed a handful of times. The genes are TRBV5-1 and TRBJ2-1; 7 nucleotides match TRBD2. The CDR3 loop spans 14 amino acids. CDR1 SGHRS and CDR2 YFSETQ come from the germline V gene. With 5 bases clipped from V and 6 bases from J, the junction kept 8 bases outside the gene matches. The CDR3 reads CASSQSLAANEQFF. The DNA for the CDR3 is TGCGCCAGCAGTCAGTCCCTAGCGGCCAATGAGCAGTTCTTC.

This clonotype was seen a few times. V is TRBV29-1 and J is TRBJ2-7, with TRBD1 identical over 7 bases. Per germline, CDR1 SQVTM and CDR2 ANQGSEA. The CDR3 runs 14 residues. V was pared by 3 bases and J by 5 bases, with 10 bases of the junction left unmatched. CDR3 nucleotides: TGCAGCGTTGACCGGCCAGGGGGAGAGAACGAGCAGTACTTC. Its translation: CSVDRPGGENEQYF.